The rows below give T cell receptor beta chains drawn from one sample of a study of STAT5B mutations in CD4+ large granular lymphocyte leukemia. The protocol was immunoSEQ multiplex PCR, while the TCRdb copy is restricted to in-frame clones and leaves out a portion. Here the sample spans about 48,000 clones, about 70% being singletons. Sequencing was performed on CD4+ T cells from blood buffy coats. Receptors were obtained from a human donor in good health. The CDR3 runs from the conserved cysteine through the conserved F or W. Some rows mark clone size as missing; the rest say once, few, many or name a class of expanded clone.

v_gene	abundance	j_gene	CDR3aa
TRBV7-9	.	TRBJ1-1	CASSLRQANTEAFF
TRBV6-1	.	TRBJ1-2	CASSRGGGYTF
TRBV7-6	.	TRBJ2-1	CASSPGTTNEQFF
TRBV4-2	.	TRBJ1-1	CASSQADGEAFF
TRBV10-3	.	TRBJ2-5	CAIQRGVGETQYF
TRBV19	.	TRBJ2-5	CASSPGTSAQETQYF
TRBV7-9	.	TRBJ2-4	CASSLSGSDIQYF
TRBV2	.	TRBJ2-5	CASKDSASRTQYF
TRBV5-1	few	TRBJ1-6	CASTERHNSPLHF
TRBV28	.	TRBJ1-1	CASRNRQEAFF
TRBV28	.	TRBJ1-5	CASSFGTDQPQHF
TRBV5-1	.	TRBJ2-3	CASSVWGAGTDTQYF
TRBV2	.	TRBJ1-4	CASSLEGEKLFF
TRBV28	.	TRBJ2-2	CASGETGRNIAGELFF
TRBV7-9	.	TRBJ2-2	CASSSSANTGELFF
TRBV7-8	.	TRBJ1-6	CASRPPGQGNNSPLHF
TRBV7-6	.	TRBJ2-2	CASSLDGGNTGELFF
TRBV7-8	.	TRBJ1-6	CASSWTATGDSPLHF
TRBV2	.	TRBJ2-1	CASSEDSGGDNEQFF
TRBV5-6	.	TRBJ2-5	CASSLRAGGKETQYF
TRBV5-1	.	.	CASSFTGSDSYEQYF
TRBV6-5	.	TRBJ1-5	CASKVQLGQPQHF
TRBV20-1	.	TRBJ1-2	CSASLEYGYTF
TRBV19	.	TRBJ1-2	CASSARNYGYTF
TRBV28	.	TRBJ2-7	CASSRDWTSSYEQYF
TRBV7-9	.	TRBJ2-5	CASSSWIEETQYF
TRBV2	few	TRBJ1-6	CASSERAGNSPLHF
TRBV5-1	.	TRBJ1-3	CASSLQGASGNTIYF
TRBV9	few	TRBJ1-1	CASSVVTGGNTEAFF
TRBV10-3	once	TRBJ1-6	CATKLTADSYNSPLHF
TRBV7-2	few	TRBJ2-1	CASSPGQVNEQFF
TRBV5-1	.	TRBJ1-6	CASRQGDNSPLHF
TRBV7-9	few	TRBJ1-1	CASSLDGTGTAFF
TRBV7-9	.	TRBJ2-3	CASSPSGGLDTQYF
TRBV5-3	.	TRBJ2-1	CARSPGLAGADEQFF
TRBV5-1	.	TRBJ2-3	CASSLPGPTGNTQYF
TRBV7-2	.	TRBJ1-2	CASNNRGGGYTF
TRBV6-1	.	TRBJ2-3	CASRPSSDTQYF
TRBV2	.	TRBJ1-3	CASSEEGLRNTIYF
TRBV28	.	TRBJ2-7	CASSSGTEYYEQYF
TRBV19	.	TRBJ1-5	CASSPSYNQPQHF
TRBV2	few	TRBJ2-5	CASSEAWVGETQYF
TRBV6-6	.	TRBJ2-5	CASSYSQVQETQYF
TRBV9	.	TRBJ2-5	CASSVGQKSETQYF
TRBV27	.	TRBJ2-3	CASSLGPSWSTDTQYF
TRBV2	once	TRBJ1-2	CAVRDRDLIYYGYTF
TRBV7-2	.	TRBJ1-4	CASTQGLATNEKLFF
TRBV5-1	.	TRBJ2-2	CASSLVNRGDTGELFF
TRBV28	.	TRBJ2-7	CASSSPAGTYEQYF
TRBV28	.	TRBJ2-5	CASSRTVQETQYF
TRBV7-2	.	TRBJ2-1	CASGPRDRANNEQFF
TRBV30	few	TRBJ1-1	CAWSVQGGRVAFF
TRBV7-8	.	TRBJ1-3	CASSPLTGTAGNTIYF
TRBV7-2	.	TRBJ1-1	CASRGGGGPEAFF
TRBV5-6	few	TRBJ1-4	CASSETGLNEKLFF
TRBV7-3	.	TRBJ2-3	CASSRSGGGVTDTQYF
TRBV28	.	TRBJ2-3	CASRTSRADTQYF